Sequencing of this T cell receptor (beta chain) was carried out in a study of OX40 agonist ivuxolimab in advanced cancers. Generated by immunoSEQ multiplex PCR, the TCRdb table keeps only in-frame clones and is missing some. The top ten clones hold roughly 0.32% of a sample with about 80,000 clones, about nine tenths of them seen once. J gave up 4 bases and V 6 bases, and 11 bases lay outside the gene matches. The CDR3 is 16 amino acids. Per the germline V gene, CDR1 is MDHEN and CDR2 is SYDVKM. This specimen was CD4+ or CD8+ T cells sorted from blood, taken in a trial of the OX40 agonist ivuxolimab. The clonotype was recovered from an adult with an advanced solid tumor such as melanoma, head and neck, liver or kidney cancer. The V call is TRBV28, the J call TRBJ1-2, with 10 positions matching TRBD1. CDR3 nucleotide sequence: TGTGCCAGCAGCGCCTCCCGGACAGGGGGGGGCTATGGCTACACCTTC. Its protein is CASSASRTGGGYGYTF.